This T cell receptor (beta chain) was identified in a study of T-cell reconstitution after alpha-beta-depleted transplantation in children. Unique molecular identifiers were used in preparing the TCRbeta library. Each CDR3 protein is one row after TCRdb ran MiXCR on the PCR reads. The table includes hundreds of thousands of distinct CDR3 sequences, roughly 9.1% detected once. In this sample, this clonotype turned up a few times. The CDR3 loop spans 19 amino acids. The V and J ends lost 1 base and 0 bases respectively, with 17 bases between them. From germline, CDR1 is SGHRS and CDR2 YFSETQ. The chain links TRBV5-1 to TRBJ2-6, with D possibly TRBD1 on 6 matching bases. The sequence derives from a male patient aged 2-9 years who had a stem cell transplant for acute myeloid leukemia, so the T cells may come from the graft donor. Specimen: PBMCs, mostly from graft donor cells, collected 360 days after TCRalphabeta/CD19-depleted stem cell transplant. The CDR3 here is CASSLYREPTSSGANVLTF. The CDR3, as DNA: TGCGCCAGCAGCTTGTACAGGGAGCCTACGTCCTCTGGGGCCAACGTCCTGACTTTC.